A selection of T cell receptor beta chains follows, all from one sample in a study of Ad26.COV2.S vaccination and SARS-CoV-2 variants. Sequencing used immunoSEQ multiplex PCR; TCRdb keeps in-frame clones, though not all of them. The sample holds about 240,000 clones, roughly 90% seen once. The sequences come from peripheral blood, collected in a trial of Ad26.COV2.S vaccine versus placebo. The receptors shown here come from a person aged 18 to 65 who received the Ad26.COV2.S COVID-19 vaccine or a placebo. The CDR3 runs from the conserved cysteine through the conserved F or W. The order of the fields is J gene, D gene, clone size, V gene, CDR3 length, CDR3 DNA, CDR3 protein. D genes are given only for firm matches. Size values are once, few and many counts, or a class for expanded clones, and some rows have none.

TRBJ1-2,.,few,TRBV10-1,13,TGCGCCAGCAGTGAGAAACTCCTGGGTGGCTACACCTTC,CASSEKLLGGYTF
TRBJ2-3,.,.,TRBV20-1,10,TGCAGTGCTAGAACCGATACGCAGTATTTT,CSARTDTQYF
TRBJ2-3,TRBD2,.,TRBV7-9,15,TGTGCCAGCAGCTTGGGACTAGCGGGGGTGAATACGCAGTATTTT,CASSLGLAGVNTQYF
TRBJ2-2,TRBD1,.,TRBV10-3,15,TGTGCCATCAGTCAGGGCGAAAGGGGGCCCGGGGAGCTGTTTTTT,CAISQGERGPGELFF
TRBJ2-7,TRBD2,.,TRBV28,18,TGTGCCAGCAGTTTGGCGGGACTAGCGGGATACCACTCCTACGAGCAGTACTTC,CASSLAGLAGYHSYEQYF
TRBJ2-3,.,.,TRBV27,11,TGTGCCAGCAGGAAACTGTATACGCAGTATTTT,CASRKLYTQYF
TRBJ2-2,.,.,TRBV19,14,TGTGCCAGTAGTAAACAGGGTTATGCCGGGGAGCTGTTTTTT,CASSKQGYAGELFF
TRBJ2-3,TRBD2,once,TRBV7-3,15,TGTGCCAGCAGCTTTAGCGGGTTAAGCACAGATACGCAGTATTTT,CASSFSGLSTDTQYF
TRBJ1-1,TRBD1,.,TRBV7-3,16,TGTGCCAGCAGCCCTGGGGACAGGCGACGGAACACTGAAGCTTTCTTT,CASSPGDRRRNTEAFF
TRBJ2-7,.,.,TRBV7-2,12,TGTGCCAGCAGCTTAAGCTCCTACGAGCAGTACTTC,CASSLSSYEQYF
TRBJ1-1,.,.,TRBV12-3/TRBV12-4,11,TGTGCCAGCAGGTTGACCACTGAAGCTTTCTTT,CASRLTTEAFF
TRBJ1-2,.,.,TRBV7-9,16,TGTGCCAGCAGCCCCCCCGAAGGGGTAAAGGGGGATGGCTACACCTTC,CASSPPEGVKGDGYTF
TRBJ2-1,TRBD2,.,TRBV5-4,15,TGTGCCAGCAGCCCGGTAGCGGGAGATTACAATGAGCAGTTCTTC,CASSPVAGDYNEQFF
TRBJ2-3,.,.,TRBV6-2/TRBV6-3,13,TGTGCCAGCAGTTATGCCGGCACAGATACGCAGTATTTT,CASSYAGTDTQYF
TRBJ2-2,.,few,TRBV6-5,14,TGTGCCAGCACCCTAACAGGGCCCACCGGGGAGCTGTTTTTT,CASTLTGPTGELFF
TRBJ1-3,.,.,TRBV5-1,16,TGCGCCAGCAGCTTGGCTCAACAGGGATCTGGAAACACCATATATTTT,CASSLAQQGSGNTIYF
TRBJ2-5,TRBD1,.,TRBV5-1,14,TGCGCCAGCAGCTTTCAGGGGGCGCGGGAGACCCAGTACTTC,CASSFQGARETQYF
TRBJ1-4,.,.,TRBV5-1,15,TGCGCCAGCAGCTTGGCGGGTATCGCTAATGAAAAACTGTTTTTT,CASSLAGIANEKLFF
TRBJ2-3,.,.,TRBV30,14,TGTGCCTGGAGTGGACCAGGGAAAGCAGATACGCAGTATTTT,CAWSGPGKADTQYF
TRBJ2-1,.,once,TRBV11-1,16,TGTGCCAGCAGCTTAGGGCCGGGTAGCTCCTACAATGAGCAGTTCTTC,CASSLGPGSSYNEQFF
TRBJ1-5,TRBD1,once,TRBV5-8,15,TGTGCCAGCAGCCTGGGACAGAGTCGGAATCAGCCCCAGCATTTT,CASSLGQSRNQPQHF
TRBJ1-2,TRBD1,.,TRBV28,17,TGTGCCAGCAGCCTATCGGGGGACAGGATATCTAACTATGGCTACACCTTC,CASSLSGDRISNYGYTF
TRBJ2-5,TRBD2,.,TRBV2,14,TGTGCCAGCAGGGACTTACTAGCGGGAGAGACCCAGTACTTC,CASRDLLAGETQYF
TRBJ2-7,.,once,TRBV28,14,TGTGCCAGCAGTTTACAACTGACAGTCTGGGAGCAGTACTTC,CASSLQLTVWEQYF
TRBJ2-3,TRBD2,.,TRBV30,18,TGTGCCTGGAGTGTACCCGGGGGGAAGCGGTCCTACACAGATACGCAGTATTTT,CAWSVPGGKRSYTDTQYF
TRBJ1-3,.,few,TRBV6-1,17,TGTGCCAGCAGTGGGCGGGGTCAGCGAACCTCTGGAAACACCATATATTTT,CASSGRGQRTSGNTIYF
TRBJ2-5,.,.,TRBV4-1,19,TGCGCCAGCAGCCAAGGGGGCGGAGCGGTAGCGGTGACTCAAGAGACCCAGTACTTC,CASSQGGGAVAVTQETQYF
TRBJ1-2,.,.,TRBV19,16,TGTGCCAGTAGCTGGAGTCAGGGCCGACTCAGCTATGGCTACACCTTC,CASSWSQGRLSYGYTF
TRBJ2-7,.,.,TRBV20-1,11,TGCAGTGCTAGAGTGGGGGTCGAGCAGTACTTC,CSARVGVEQYF
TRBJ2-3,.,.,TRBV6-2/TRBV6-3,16,TGTGCCAGCAGCCGCTGGAAGGCCGATGGCACAGATACGCAGTATTTT,CASSRWKADGTDTQYF
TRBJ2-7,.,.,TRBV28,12,TGTGCCAGCGGGGTTGGGAACTACGAGCAGTACTTC,CASGVGNYEQYF
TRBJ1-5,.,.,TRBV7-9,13,TGTGCCAGCAGCTTTCAGGGAGGACAGCCCCAGCATTTT,CASSFQGGQPQHF
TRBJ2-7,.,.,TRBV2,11,TGTGCCAGCAGTGGGCGTAACGAGCAGTACTTC,CASSGRNEQYF
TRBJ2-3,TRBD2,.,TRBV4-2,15,TGTGCCAGCAGCCAAGTCTGGGCGGGAGCAGATACGCAGTATTTT,CASSQVWAGADTQYF
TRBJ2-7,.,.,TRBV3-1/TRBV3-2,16,TGTGCCAGCAGTCTTAGATCGGACTGGAACTCGCGGGAGCAGTACTTC,CASSLRSDWNSREQYF